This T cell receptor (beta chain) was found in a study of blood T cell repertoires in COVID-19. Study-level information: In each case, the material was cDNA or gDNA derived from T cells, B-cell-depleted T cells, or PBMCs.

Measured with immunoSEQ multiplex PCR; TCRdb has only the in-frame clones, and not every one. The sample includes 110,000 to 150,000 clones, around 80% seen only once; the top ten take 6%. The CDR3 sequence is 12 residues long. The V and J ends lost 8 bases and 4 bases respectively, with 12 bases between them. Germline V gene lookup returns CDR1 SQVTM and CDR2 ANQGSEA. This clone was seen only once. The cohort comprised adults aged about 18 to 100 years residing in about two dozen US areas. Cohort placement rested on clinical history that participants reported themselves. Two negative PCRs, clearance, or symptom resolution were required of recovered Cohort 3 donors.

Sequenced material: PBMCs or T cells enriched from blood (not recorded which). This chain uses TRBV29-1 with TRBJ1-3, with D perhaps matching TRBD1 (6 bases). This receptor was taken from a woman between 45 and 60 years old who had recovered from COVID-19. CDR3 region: CSMMTGGNTIYF. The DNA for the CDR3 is TGCAGCATGATGACAGGAGGAAACACCATATATTTT. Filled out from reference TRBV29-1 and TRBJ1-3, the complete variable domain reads SAVISQKPSRDICQRGTSLTIQCQVDSQVTMMFWYRQQPGQSLTLIATANQGSEATYESGFVIDKFPISRPNLTFSTLTVSNMSPEDSSIYLCSMMTGGNTIYFGEGSWLTVV.